The next 22 T cell receptor beta chains were all read from a single sample in a study of Ad26.COV2.S vaccination and SARS-CoV-2 variants. Produced via immunoSEQ multiplex PCR; TCRdb's table is partial and in-frame only. The repertoire has about 350,000 clones, roughly 84% of them found once; the top ten carry 3% to 4%. Described treatment: 15 to 20 received Ad26.COV2.S at low or high dose, single or two shots; 5 received placebo; per-sample allocation not given. Sampling was performed 63 days after the first vaccine or placebo injection. This specimen was peripheral blood, taken in a trial of Ad26.COV2.S vaccine versus placebo. These receptors were taken from a person aged 18-60 years who received the Ad26.COV2.S COVID-19 vaccine or a placebo.

This sequence joins TRBV18 and TRBJ2-5; 10 positions match TRBD2. The CDR3 has 15 residues. Germline CDR1 KGHSH, CDR2 LQKENI. Trimming took 3 bases from V and 4 from J; bases not matched to a gene: 5. The CDR3 DNA reads TGTGCCAGCTCACCCTCAGCGGGGGGGCGAGAGACCCAGTACTTC. Amino acid sequence: CASSPSAGGRETQYF.

The sample holds one count of this clone. The chain is built from TRBV30 and TRBJ2-1, with TRBD2 matching over 15 bases. The CDR3 length is 19 residues. Germline V gene sequence: CDR1 GTSNPN, CDR2 SVGIG (reference sequence). Trimming at V came to 1 base and at J to 5 bases, leaving 12 bases not matched to a gene. The CDR3 reads CAWSAISGLAGGLDNEQFF. The CDR3 nucleotides are TGTGCCTGGAGTGCAATCTCCGGACTAGCGGGAGGGCTAGACAATGAGCAGTTCTTC.

The gene calls are TRBV27 and TRBJ2-5; TRBD1 agrees at 7 bases. Germline loops: CDR1 MNHEY, CDR2 SMNVEV (reference sequence). V gave up 1 base and J gave up 2 bases; unmatched junction bases: 13. There are 18 residues in the CDR3. The CDR3 spells CASSLYFRGQLGQETQYF. The CDR3 DNA is TGTGCCAGCAGTTTATATTTCCGGGGACAGTTAGGGCAAGAGACCCAGTACTTC.

This chain links TRBV21-1 with TRBJ2-3; the table's D call, TRBD2, was not checked against the DNA. TRBV21-1 represents a pseudogene. The CDR3 sequence is 17 residues long. The CDR3 nucleotides read TGTGCCAGCAGCAAATGGAGACTAGCGAGGGGCGCAGATACGCAGTATTTT. Its translation: CASSKWRLARGADTQYF.

This clone appeared once. V gene TRBV5-5 combines with J gene TRBJ2-4, with D unresolved. Germline V lookup: CDR1 SGHKS, CDR2 YYEKEE (reference sequence). V was cut by 7 bases and J by 0 bases, with 17 bases left in between. CDR3 length: 16 residues. DNA for the CDR3: TGTGCCAGCTCCCCCCGAGGCGAACTAGCCAAAAACATTCAGTACTTC. Protein: CASSPRGELAKNIQYF.

The CDR3 DNA reads TGCGCCAGCACCCCGGGACACCTGAACACCGGGGAGCTGTTTTTT. Translated, it gives CASTPGHLNTGELFF. The chain recombines TRBV10-2 with TRBJ2-2; D might be TRBD1 (6 bases). Deletions cut 7 bases from V and 1 base from J, with 13 bases between. The CDR3 contains 15 residues. In germline, CDR1 is WSHSY, CDR2 SAAADI.

This chain joins TRBV6-2 or TRBV6-3 and TRBJ2-5, with D possibly matching TRBD1 (7 bases). The CDR3 runs to 18 residues. The ends were cut back, 2 bases at V and 2 bases at J, with 21 bases in the middle. Germline-derived CDR1 and CDR2 are MNHEY and SVGEGT. CDR3 bases: TGTGCCAGCAGTTACGGGGGGACAGCGACTCCCTATCAAGAGACCCAGTACTTC. Its protein product is CASSYGGTATPYQETQYF.

CDR3 DNA: TGTGCCAGCAGCTTCACCAGGGACACCGGGGAGCTGTTTTTT. Protein product: CASSFTRDTGELFF. The gene calls are TRBV7-2 and TRBJ2-2, with D perhaps TRBD1 (5 bases). Germline V CDR1 and CDR2: SGHTA, FQGNSA. This CDR3 spans 14 amino acids. The V gene lost 3 bases and the J gene lost 3 bases, with 8 bases spanning the gap.

The chain links TRBV13 to TRBJ2-7; D is unresolved. The CDR3 is 15 residues long. CDR1 and CDR2 (germline): PRHDT, FYEKMQ (reference sequence). V shed 0 bases and J shed 0 bases, with 9 bases lying between them. Here the CDR3 reads CASSLGGPSSYEQYF. The CDR3 region has the DNA TGTGCCAGCAGCTTAGGAGGACCGAGCTCCTACGAGCAGTACTTC.

The chain couples TRBV24-1 to TRBJ2-4, with 10 bases aligning to TRBD1. The CDR3 totals 20 residues. Germline V gene sequence: CDR1 KGHDR, CDR2 SFDVKD. Trimming removed 4 bases from V and 1 base from J; junction bases left unmatched: 15. CDR3 residues: CATSDPRDRGPNFAKNIQYF. The CDR3 DNA is TGTGCCACCAGTGACCCCCGGGACAGGGGACCCAACTTTGCCAAAAACATTCAGTACTTC.

This chain joins TRBV5-4 and TRBJ2-3; D not resolved. The CDR3 consists of 11 residues. Germline V gene lookup returns CDR1 SGHNT and CDR2 YYREEE (reference sequence). Trimming cost V 3 bases and J 5 bases, with 4 bases left between them. CDR3 nucleotide sequence: TGTGCCAGCAGCTCGGTAGATACGCAGTATTTT. It encodes CASSSVDTQYF.

The chain recombines TRBV5-1 with TRBJ2-3, with D possibly being TRBD1 (6 bases). Germline V gives CDR1 SGHRS, CDR2 YFSETQ. The CDR3 extends over 14 amino acids. The germline V and J ends were trimmed by 5 bases and 6 bases, with 16 bases remaining between them. This chain's CDR3 is CASRLDSGYDTQYF. In DNA, the CDR3 is TGCGCCAGCAGGCTGGACAGCGGCTACGATACGCAGTATTTT.

CDR3 amino acids: CASSSQGNTEAFF. In DNA, the CDR3 is TGTGCCAGCAGTAGTCAGGGGAACACTGAAGCTTTCTTT. The V call is TRBV6-5, the J call TRBJ1-1; D is possibly TRBD1 (5 bases). CDR1 and CDR2 from the germline V gene are MNHEY and SVGAGI. CDR3 length: 13 amino acids. V was pared by 5 bases and J by 1 base, with 8 bases between.

The chain links TRBV30 to TRBJ1-6; tentative D call: TRBD1 (5 bases). V gave up 0 bases and J gave up 5 bases, with 14 bases separating them. Per germline, CDR1 GTSNPN and CDR2 SVGIG (reference sequence). The CDR3 covers 16 residues. The CDR3 protein is CAWSVMGDADNSPLHF. For the CDR3, the DNA is TGTGCCTGGAGTGTGATGGGGGACGCCGATAATTCACCCCTCCACTTT.

J is TRBJ2-7 and V is TRBV7-2, with D perhaps TRBD2 (7 bases). CDR1 is SGHTA and CDR2 is FQGNSA in the germline V gene. This CDR3 has 15 residues. V was trimmed by 1 base and J by 2 bases, leaving 12 bases between them. The CDR3 nucleotides read TGTGCCAGCAGCTTAGTGTCGGGGGGCACCTACGAGCAGTACTTC. Translating gives CASSLVSGGTYEQYF.

V usage is TRBV29-1 and J usage is TRBJ2-5; D perhaps matches TRBD2 (5 bases). Germline CDR1 reads SQVTM; CDR2 reads ANQGSEA. V was trimmed by 3 bases and J by 7 bases, leaving 15 bases between them. The CDR3 totals 13 residues. CDR3 region: CSVEVRGTGTQYF. CDR3 in DNA: TGCAGCGTTGAGGTTCGGGGAACGGGGACCCAGTACTTC.

The chain links TRBV6-6 to TRBJ1-2; no reliable D call. The V end lost 4 bases, the J end lost 4 bases, and 10 bases lay between the germline ends. The CDR3 consists of 13 residues. From germline, CDR1 is MNHNY and CDR2 SVGAGI (reference sequence). This CDR3 is CASSSTDLYGYTF. The CDR3 DNA is TGTGCCAGCAGTTCGACGGACCTCTATGGCTACACCTTC.

The rearrangement uses TRBV19 and TRBJ2-7; 8 bases fit TRBD1. The ends lost 2 bases at V and 3 bases at J; junction bases unmatched: 6. Germline V gives CDR1 LNHDA, CDR2 SQIVND (reference sequence). The CDR3 runs to 15 residues. CDR3 loop: CASSIQGAENYEQYF. In DNA form, the CDR3 reads TGTGCCAGTAGTATACAGGGGGCTGAGAACTACGAGCAGTACTTC. Using reference TRBV19 and TRBJ2-7 for the parts outside the CDR3, the full variable domain is DGGITQSPKYLFRKEGQNVTLSCEQNLNHDAMYWYRQDPGQGLRLIYYSQIVNDFQKGDIAEGYSVSREKKESFPLTVTSAQKNPTAFYLCASSIQGAENYEQYFGPGTRLTVT.

This chain connects TRBV9 to TRBJ2-1; D is perhaps TRBD1 or TRBD2 (5 bases each). CDR1 is SGDLS, CDR2 YYNGEE, per germline. Deletions cut 0 bases from V and 1 base from J, with 8 bases between. This CDR3 comprises 15 residues. The CDR3 region has the DNA TGTGCCAGCAGCGTAGGGGGGTTGTCCTACAATGAGCAGTTCTTC. Protein product: CASSVGGLSYNEQFF.

This rearrangement joins TRBV11-3 to TRBJ1-1; the match to TRBD1 covers 7 bases. This CDR3 has 16 residues. J lost 0 bases, V lost 1 base, and 5 bases had no gene match. Germline assignment: CDR1 SGHNT and CDR2 YENEEA. In nucleotides, the CDR3 is TGTGCCAGCAGCTTAGGGGGGGACAGACTGAACACTGAAGCTTTCTTT. Amino acids: CASSLGGDRLNTEAFF.

The chain has TRBV5-6 and TRBJ1-2; D may be TRBD1 (5 bases). Trimming removed 1 base from V and 3 bases from J, with 10 bases in between. Germline V gene sequence: CDR1 SGHDT, CDR2 YYEEEE. CDR3 length: 14 residues. The CDR3 bases are TGTGCCAGCAGCTTGTTCCCGACAGACTATGGCTACACCTTC. Its protein product is CASSLFPTDYGYTF.

V is TRBV11-2 and J is TRBJ2-5; D is undetermined. From germline, CDR1 is SGHAT and CDR2 FQNNGV. The CDR3 has 14 residues. V was cut by 0 bases and J by 2 bases, with 7 bases left in between. The CDR3 reads CASSLDMTQETQYF. The CDR3 DNA reads TGTGCCAGCAGCTTAGATATGACACAAGAGACCCAGTACTTC.